This record covers a single TCR beta chain. The antigen is undetermined. This record belongs to a study of T cells in Graves' hyperthyroidism and ophthalmopathy. RNA transcripts gave rise to amplified TCR beta CDR3 regions. Initially, a first-round RT-PCR of the TCR CDR3 employed the HTBI primer set. TCRdb independently ran MiXCR on the multiplex PCR reads; one entry per CDR3 protein. Of about 570,000 distinct CDR3 sequences in the sample, roughly 46% were seen once. Regarding the study as a whole: Ophthalmopathy could be told apart from stable hyperthyroidism with a 13 V-J model.

The TCR originated in an adult woman with Graves' disease, either hyperthyroidism or ophthalmopathy (not recorded which). The sequencing sample was made of peripheral blood or thyroid tissue (not recorded which).

DNA of the CDR3: TGCAGCGTTGAGAGGACAGGGGGTGGCTACACCTTC. Translated: CSVERTGGGYTF. V gene TRBV29-1 combines with J gene TRBJ1-2, with 10 bases lining up with TRBD1. The CDR3 extends over 12 amino acids. V lost 3 bases and J lost 7; bases outside the gene matches: 2. Germline V CDR1 and CDR2: SQVTM, ANQGSEA.